The 9 T cell receptor beta chains in this list originate from one sample, sequenced in a study of blood T cell repertoires in COVID-19. Sequencing was performed with immunoSEQ multiplex PCR; in TCRdb, only in-frame clones are kept and a portion is missing. The profile shows 370,000 or so clones, roughly four fifths of them singletons. Sequencing used peripheral blood. The source of these receptors is a human donor with acute or convalescent COVID-19. The donor label of this sample is uncertain.

CDR3 in amino acids: CASYRSDRNSPLHF. The CDR3 coding sequence is TGTGCCAGCTACAGATCCGACAGAAATTCACCCCTCCACTTT. This sequence joins TRBV21-1 and TRBJ1-6; the table's D call of TRBD1 was not tested on the DNA. TRBV21-1 constitutes a pseudogene. This CDR3 spans 14 amino acids.

The chain combines TRBV30 with TRBJ2-7, with a tentative D call TRBD2 (6 bases). Trimming removed 4 bases at V and 0 bases at J, with 13 bases between. The CDR3 has 14 amino acids. Per germline, CDR1 GTSNPN and CDR2 SVGIG (reference sequence). The CDR3, as DNA: TGTGCCTGGACCCGGGGGTATAGCTCCTACGAGCAGTACTTC. This translates into CAWTRGYSSYEQYF.

The CDR3 DNA sequence: TGTGCCAGCAAGGGGGTAGGCGCAACTAATGAAAAACTGTTTTTT. Translating gives CASKGVGATNEKLFF. This chain connects TRBV25-1 to TRBJ1-4, with a possible D match to TRBD1 (6 bases). V was trimmed by 7 bases and J by 0 bases, leaving 12 bases between them. This CDR3 has 15 amino acids. Germline loops: CDR1 MGHDK, CDR2 SYGVNS.

This rearrangement joins TRBV3-1 (or the pseudogene TRBV3-2) to TRBJ1-2, with no clear D. CDR1 LGHDT and CDR2 YNNKEL come from the germline V gene (reference sequence). The CDR3 covers 12 residues. Trimming shortened V by 4 bases and J by 7 bases, and 10 bases separated the two germline ends. CDR3 in amino acids: CASSPLRGGYTF. The DNA for the CDR3 is TGTGCCAGCAGCCCCCTACGGGGTGGCTACACCTTC.

The chain employs TRBV10-3 and TRBJ1-2; D gene unclear. Germline V gene lookup returns CDR1 ENHRY and CDR2 SYGVKD. V was shortened by 3 bases and J by 0 bases, with 14 bases between the two germline ends. The CDR3 is 16 amino acids. Written as DNA, the CDR3 is TGTGCCATCAGTGAATTTGCAGCGCAAGCTAACTATGGCTACACCTTC. This codes for CAISEFAAQANYGYTF.

The chain links TRBV6-5 to TRBJ1-2; 7 nucleotides align to TRBD1. Germline lookup yields CDR1 MNHEY and CDR2 SVGAGI. V lost 2 bases, J lost 6 bases, and 6 bases stayed unmatched. The CDR3 extends over 14 amino acids. The DNA for the CDR3 is TGTGCCAGCAGTTACCGTGGGACAGCACATGGCTACACCTTC. It is translated as CASSYRGTAHGYTF.

The chain joins TRBV29-1 to TRBJ1-4; tentative D call: TRBD1 (6 bases). Germline CDR1 is SQVTM and CDR2 is ANQGSEA. V was clipped by 7 bases and J by 3 bases, with 12 bases between them. The CDR3 extends over 13 amino acids. The CDR3 region is CSAGGLPNEKLFF. CDR3 bases: TGCAGCGCGGGGGGGCTTCCTAATGAAAAACTGTTTTTT. Full variable domain (remainder filled in from reference TRBV29-1 and TRBJ1-4): SAVISQKPSRDICQRGTSLTIQCQVDSQVTMMFWYRQQPGQSLTLIATANQGSEATYESGFVIDKFPISRPNLTFSTLTVSNMSPEDSSIYLCSAGGLPNEKLFFGSGTQLSVL.

In this sample, this clone turned up once. The CDR3 sequence: CASSEARTGRYGYTF. As DNA, the CDR3 is TGTGCCAGCAGCGAGGCCCGGACAGGCCGCTATGGCTACACCTTC. The V and J genes are TRBV9 and TRBJ1-2; 7 bases map to TRBD1. Germline-derived CDR1 and CDR2 are SGDLS and YYNGEE. The CDR3 has 15 amino acids. Trimming cost V 3 bases and J 4 bases; bases outside gene matches: 9.

This chain's CDR3 is CASSSGQGANQPQHF. In DNA, the CDR3 is TGTGCCAGCAGTTCGGGACAGGGAGCAAATCAGCCCCAGCATTTT. The chain is built from TRBV6-5 and TRBJ1-5, with 9 positions matching TRBD1. Looked up from germline, CDR1 is MNHEY and CDR2 is SVGAGI. J was trimmed by 4 bases and V by 4 bases; bases with no gene match: 5. The CDR3 covers 15 residues.